The 27 T cell receptor beta chains in this list originate from one sample, sequenced in a study of T-cell reconstitution after alpha-beta-depleted transplantation in children. Unique molecular identifiers were built into the TCRbeta library. TCRdb reanalysed the PCR reads using MiXCR and keeps one entry per CDR3 protein. Of hundreds of thousands of distinct CDR3 sequences listed, less than 15% are singletons. The sample in question was PBMCs, obtained before TCRalphabeta/CD19-depleted stem cell transplant. These receptors all come from a girl aged 2 to 9 with congenital amegakaryocytic thrombocytopenia, due to receive a stem cell transplant.

This chain uses TRBV4-1 with TRBJ2-2; a weak D match, TRBD1 (5 bases). The CDR3 totals 18 residues. CDR1 and CDR2 (germline): MGHRA, YSYEKL. V lost 5 bases and J lost 2, with 21 bases in between. The CDR3 spells CASSSSGRRVFNTGELFF. The CDR3 bases are TGCGCCAGCAGCTCATCTGGCCGCAGGGTATTCAACACCGGGGAGCTGTTTTTT.

The chain combines TRBV15 with TRBJ1-4; 7 bases fit TRBD1. V shed 1 base and J 7 bases; nucleotides not matched to a gene: 12. CDR3 length: 17 amino acids. The germline V gene has CDR1 LNHNV and CDR2 YYDKDF (reference sequence). The CDR3 nucleotides are TGTGCCACCAGCAGAGGAGGACAGGCTCGAGGGAGTGAAAAACTGTTTTTT. It is translated as CATSRGGQARGSEKLFF. Together with reference TRBV15 and TRBJ1-4, the CDR3 gives the full variable domain: DAMVIQNPRYQVTQFGKPVTLSCSQTLNHNVMYWYQQKSSQAPKLLFHYYDKDFNNEADTPDNFQSRRPNTSFCFLDIRSPGLGDTAMYLCATSRGGQARGSEKLFFGSGTQLSVL.

This clonotype appeared many times. V usage is TRBV12-3 or TRBV12-4 and J usage is TRBJ1-2; D is unresolved. V was trimmed by 2 bases and J by 4 bases, leaving 14 bases between them. The CDR3 covers 15 residues. In DNA form, the CDR3 reads TGTGCCAGCAGTTTAACGTTCCCTCACTCCTATGGCTACACCTTC. Its protein product is CASSLTFPHSYGYTF.

This clonotype was recorded many times. J is TRBJ2-7 and V is TRBV28; D tentatively fits TRBD1 or TRBD2 (5 bases each). The CDR3 extends over 13 amino acids. V lost 6 bases and J lost 4, with 13 bases in between. Per the germline V gene, CDR1 is MDHEN and CDR2 is SYDVKM. The CDR3 region has the DNA TGTGCCAGCAGCCTACCCTGGGGGTACGAGCAGTACTTC. As protein: CASSLPWGYEQYF.

This clonotype has only a few counts. V usage is TRBV28 and J usage is TRBJ1-5; D ambiguous. Trimming stripped 7 bases from V and 7 bases from J, with 20 bases between. CDR1 and CDR2 (germline): MDHEN, SYDVKM. This CDR3 is built from 15 residues. The CDR3 DNA sequence: TGTGCCAGCATATCCCCCTTGGCAGACAAACAGCCCCAGCATTTT. It is translated as CASISPLADKQPQHF.

Note on this clonotype: A read error may be the cause here, since a much bigger clone is one base away. J is TRBJ2-1 and V is TRBV10-3; D possibly uses TRBD1 or TRBD2 (5 bases each). Germline CDR1 and CDR2: ENHRY and SYGVKD. The germline V and J ends were trimmed by 1 base and 7 bases, with 14 bases remaining between them. The CDR3 spans 15 residues. CDR3 DNA sequence: TGTGCCATCAGTGAGTTTGGGGTAGGGACGAATGAGCAGTTCTTC. Protein: CAISEFGVGTNEQFF.

The J gene is TRBJ2-7, the V gene TRBV27; the D gene is possibly TRBD2 (5 bases). Per germline, CDR1 MNHEY and CDR2 SMNVEV (reference sequence). V lost 6 bases and J lost 4, with 19 bases in between. This CDR3 has 15 residues. CDR3 bases: TGTGCCAGCAGCGTTAAAGGAGGAAACCTTTACGAGCAGTACTTC. Residues: CASSVKGGNLYEQYF.

The chain has TRBV12-3 or TRBV12-4 and TRBJ2-1; perhaps D is TRBD1 or TRBD2 (5 bases each). V shed 1 base and J shed 6 bases, with 13 bases lying between them. This CDR3 comprises 15 residues. CDR3 nucleotide sequence: TGTGCCAGCAGTTTAGTAGTGGGACGGGCCAATGAGCAGTTCTTC. It specifies CASSLVVGRANEQFF.

In this sample, this clonotype turned up many times. The chain joins TRBV20-1 to TRBJ2-1; 12 bases map to TRBD2. CDR3 size: 15 residues. V lost 1 base and J lost 6; bases outside the gene matches: 4. Germline values: CDR1 DFQATT, CDR2 SNEGSKA (reference sequence). CDR3 in DNA: TGCAGTGCTAGAGGCCGACTAGCGGGAGTCAATGAGCAGTTCTTC. It yields the protein CSARGRLAGVNEQFF.

This clonotype was seen at least ten times. This sequence joins TRBV29-1 and TRBJ2-2; D is unclear. V was clipped by 2 bases and J by 6 bases, with 7 bases between them. This CDR3 contains 12 residues. CDR1 and CDR2 (germline): SQVTM, ANQGSEA. DNA of the CDR3: TGCAGCGTTGAACTAGTAGCCGGGGAGCTGTTTTTT. The encoded protein is CSVELVAGELFF.

This clonotype has ten or more counts. The gene calls are TRBV5-6 and TRBJ2-7, with D perhaps matching TRBD1 (6 bases). CDR3 length: 13 residues. Per the germline V gene, CDR1 is SGHDT and CDR2 is YYEEEE. The V end lost 2 bases, the J end lost 2 bases, and 8 bases lay between the germline ends. DNA for the CDR3: TGTGCCAGCAGCTTCGGGACAACCTACGAGCAGTACTTC. It yields the protein CASSFGTTYEQYF.

This sequence joins TRBV28 and TRBJ1-4; tentatively, D is TRBD1 (6 bases). Trimming shortened V by 3 bases and J by 10 bases, and 9 bases separated the two germline ends. Germline values: CDR1 MDHEN, CDR2 SYDVKM. The CDR3 contains 12 residues. Written as DNA, the CDR3 is TGTGCCAGCAGTTTGCTACAGGGAAAACTGTTTTTT. Protein sequence: CASSLLQGKLFF.

This clonotype has at least ten counts. This sequence joins TRBV6-5 and TRBJ2-5; D remains ambiguous. Germline CDR1 reads MNHEY; CDR2 reads SVGAGI. CDR3 length: 15 amino acids. The V end was cut by 2 bases, the J end by 2 bases, with 12 bases between. Here the CDR3 DNA reads TGTGCCAGCAGTTACCGCTTTACAAATCAAGAGACCCAGTACTTC. It encodes CASSYRFTNQETQYF.

The V gene is TRBV5-5, the J gene TRBJ2-1; 11 nucleotides agree with TRBD2. This CDR3 is built from 16 residues. J was trimmed by 4 bases and V by 4 bases; bases with no gene match: 7. CDR1 is SGHKS, CDR2 YYEKEE, per germline (reference sequence). The CDR3 nucleotides are TGTGCCAGCAGCGTCGAACTAGCGGGGGTTTACAATGAGCAGTTCTTC. Translating it yields CASSVELAGVYNEQFF.

J is TRBJ2-1 and V is TRBV7-3, with D perhaps TRBD2 (6 bases). V lost 5 bases, J lost 4 bases, and 15 bases lay in between. The CDR3 sequence is 15 residues long. In germline, CDR1 is SGHTA, CDR2 FQGTGA. The CDR3 protein is CASSETSGAYNEQFF. The CDR3 bases are TGTGCCAGCAGCGAGACTAGTGGCGCTTACAATGAGCAGTTCTTC. Variable domain in full (rest from reference TRBV7-3 and TRBJ2-1): GAGVSQTPSNKVTEKGKYVELRCDPISGHTALYWYRQSLGQGPEFLIYFQGTGAADDSGLPNDRFFAVRPEGSVSTLKIQRTERGDSAVYLCASSETSGAYNEQFFGPGTRLTVL.

This clonotype was recorded a few times. This chain links TRBV20-1 with TRBJ2-1; TRBD2 matches 9 bases. The V segment lost 0 bases and the J segment 2 bases; nucleotides outside the gene matches: 5. The CDR3 length is 16 residues. Germline-derived CDR1 and CDR2 are DFQATT and SNEGSKA (reference sequence). CDR3 coding DNA: TGCAGTGCTAGAGATTGGCGGGAGGGCCCCTACAATGAGCAGTTCTTC. Translation gives CSARDWREGPYNEQFF.

As to this clonotype: This clone may be a read error of a much larger clone one base away. The V and J genes are TRBV28 and TRBJ2-7, with D possibly being TRBD2 (6 bases). Per the germline V gene, CDR1 is MDHEN and CDR2 is SYDVKM. The V and J ends lost 7 bases and 5 bases respectively, with 15 bases between them. CDR3 length: 13 residues. The CDR3 region is CASTLILANEQYF. For the CDR3, the DNA is TGTGCCAGCACTTTGATCCTAGCGAACGAGCAGTACTTC.

V is TRBV20-1 and J is TRBJ2-3; D is undetermined. V lost 3 bases, J lost 2 bases, and 6 bases lay in between. CDR3 size: 12 residues. Germline V lookup: CDR1 DFQATT, CDR2 SNEGSKA (reference sequence). The CDR3 protein is CSASTATDTQYF. The CDR3 nucleotides read TGCAGTGCTAGTACGGCCACAGATACGCAGTATTTT.

This clonotype was seen repeatedly, ten times or more. This chain links TRBV12-3 or TRBV12-4 with TRBJ1-1; D not resolved. V dropped 1 base and J dropped 8 bases, with 8 bases sitting between them. This CDR3 is 12 amino acids long. The CDR3 nucleotides read TGTGCCAGCAGTTTAGGCCGGGAGGAAGCTTTCTTT. This codes for CASSLGREEAFF.

A few counts support this clonotype. This chain connects TRBV6-5 to TRBJ2-7; D remains ambiguous. CDR3 size: 16 residues. The V end lost 0 bases, the J end lost 1 base, and 13 bases lay between the germline ends. CDR1 is MNHEY, CDR2 SVGAGI, per germline. CDR3: CASSYSLEKNSYEQYF. The CDR3 coding sequence is TGTGCCAGCAGTTACTCCCTGGAGAAGAATTCCTACGAGCAGTACTTC.

The chain combines TRBV7-8 with TRBJ1-1; D unclear. CDR3 size: 15 residues. CDR1 is SGHVS, CDR2 FQNEAQ, per germline. V gave up 2 bases and J gave up 4 bases, with 14 bases separating them. CDR3 sequence (DNA): TGTGCCAGCAGCTTAAGTTTCGGGAGTCTCACTGAAGCTTTCTTT. Its translation is CASSLSFGSLTEAFF.

The V gene is TRBV5-1, the J gene TRBJ2-1; perhaps D is TRBD1 or TRBD2 (5 bases each). The CDR3 loop spans 16 amino acids. Trimming stripped 1 base from V and 0 bases from J, with 11 bases between. The germline V gene encodes CDR1 SGHRS and CDR2 YFSETQ. CDR3 sequence: CASSLWDEGSYNEQFF. CDR3 bases: TGCGCCAGCAGCTTGTGGGACGAGGGCTCCTACAATGAGCAGTTCTTC.

The chain joins TRBV2 to TRBJ2-1; D unclear. CDR1 and CDR2 (germline): SNHLY, FYNNEI. This CDR3 is 16 amino acids long. V lost 7 bases and J lost 0, with 16 bases in between. CDR3 protein: CASIPSWQTSYNEQFF. The DNA for the CDR3 is TGTGCCAGCATCCCCTCGTGGCAGACCTCCTACAATGAGCAGTTCTTC.

At least ten counts were recorded for this clonotype. The chain couples TRBV20-1 to TRBJ2-7; 9 nucleotides match TRBD2. Trimming took 1 base from V and 0 from J; bases not matched to a gene: 7. CDR3 length: 16 amino acids. The V gene's germline CDR1 is DFQATT and CDR2 SNEGSKA (reference sequence). The CDR3 protein is CSARGAAGGYSYEQYF. The CDR3 nucleotides read TGCAGTGCTAGAGGGGCGGCGGGAGGGTACTCCTACGAGCAGTACTTC.

This clonotype is a singleton in its sample. This rearrangement joins TRBV7-9 to TRBJ2-4; possible D gene TRBD1, 5 bases. V was trimmed by 6 bases and J by 6 bases, leaving 15 bases between them. Per germline, CDR1 SEHNR and CDR2 FQNEAQ (reference sequence). The CDR3 extends over 14 amino acids. The CDR3 bases are TGTGCCAGCAGATCTACTACCCAGGGAAACATTCAGTACTTC. This sequence encodes CASRSTTQGNIQYF.

This chain links TRBV20-1 with TRBJ1-1; 9 nucleotides match TRBD1. After removal of 6 bases from V and 3 bases from J, the junction contained 8 bases not matched to a gene. Looked up from germline, CDR1 is DFQATT and CDR2 is SNEGSKA (reference sequence). The CDR3 contains 14 residues. CDR3 sequence reads: CSAINDRGDTEAFF. The DNA for the CDR3 is TGCAGTGCCATAAACGACAGGGGGGACACTGAAGCTTTCTTT.

J is TRBJ2-1 and V is TRBV20-1; 15 nucleotides line up with TRBD2. The trim removed 1 base at V and 8 bases at J, leaving 15 bases unmatched. The germline V gene encodes CDR1 DFQATT and CDR2 SNEGSKA (reference sequence). The CDR3 length is 19 residues. The CDR3 DNA reads as TGCAGTGCTAGAGCATCAGGACTAGCGGGAGGGCCGAGTGTAGATGAGCAGTTCTTC. Translated, it gives CSARASGLAGGPSVDEQFF.